The 18 T cell receptor beta chains reported below all come from one sample, sequenced in a study. TCRdb reanalysed the 5' RACE reads using MiXCR and keeps one entry per CDR3 protein. The data contain approximately 7,000 distinct CDR3 sequences, 73% of them singletons. Tregs were sorted as CD4+CD25+CD127-/low cells. The specimen sequenced was tumor-infiltrating Tregs sorted from the breast tumor. These receptors were obtained from a female donor with breast cancer.

The table lists this clonotype with a few counts. J is TRBJ1-4 and V is TRBV10-3; no clear D. CDR1 and CDR2 (germline): ENHRY, SYGVKD. The CDR3 totals 12 residues. The V end was cut by 5 bases, the J end by 2 bases, with 3 bases between. The CDR3, as DNA: TGTGCCATCAGTAGTACTAATGAAAAACTGTTTTTT. The encoded protein is CAISSTNEKLFF.

V usage is TRBV20-1 and J usage is TRBJ1-5, with a weak D call TRBD1 (6 bases). CDR1 DFQATT and CDR2 SNEGSKA come from the germline V gene (reference sequence). V dropped 8 bases and J dropped 0 bases, with 17 bases sitting between them. The CDR3 sequence is 15 residues long. The CDR3 region is CSTTGDTNSNQPQHF. CDR3 coding DNA: TGCAGTACTACCGGGGACACAAATAGCAATCAGCCCCAGCATTTT.

This clonotype has a handful of counts. This chain uses TRBV29-1 with TRBJ2-5; D gene ambiguous. Germline CDR1 is SQVTM and CDR2 is ANQGSEA. Trimming took 3 bases from V and 11 from J, leaving 4 bases between them. This CDR3 has 8 amino acids. The CDR3 spells CSVEGQYF. CDR3 coding DNA: TGCAGCGTTGAGGGGCAGTACTTC.

This chain uses TRBV5-6 with TRBJ2-2; weak D call: TRBD1 (5 bases). Germline V gives CDR1 SGHDT, CDR2 YYEEEE. The CDR3 consists of 15 residues. With 6 bases removed from V and 2 bases from J, the gap between germline ends came to 14 bases. The chain's CDR3 is CASTPGRVNTGELFF. CDR3 coding DNA: TGTGCCAGCACCCCCGGCAGGGTAAACACCGGGGAGCTGTTTTTT. Using reference TRBV5-6 and TRBJ2-2 for the parts outside the CDR3, the full variable domain is DAGVTQSPTHLIKTRGQQVTLRCSPKSGHDTVSWYQQALGQGPQFIFQYYEEEERQRGNFPDRFSGHQFPNYSSELNVNALLLGDSALYLCASTPGRVNTGELFFGEGSRLTVL.

The V gene is TRBV4-2, the J gene TRBJ1-3; D is unclear. CDR1 is LGHNA, CDR2 YNFKEQ, per germline. V lost 2 bases and J 0 bases, leaving 8 bases between the germline ends. The length of the CDR3 is 15 residues. The CDR3 reads CASSQPTDSGNTIYF. DNA of the CDR3: TGTGCCAGCAGCCAACCTACGGACTCTGGAAACACCATATATTTT.

V is TRBV20-1 and J is TRBJ2-7; either TRBD1 or TRBD2 may supply D (6 bases each). This CDR3 has 13 amino acids. With 5 bases removed from V and 2 bases from J, the gap between germline ends came to 13 bases. Per the germline V gene, CDR1 is DFQATT and CDR2 is SNEGSKA (reference sequence). CDR3 in DNA: TGCAGTGCTGAGGGGGAGGCGACCTACGAGCAGTACTTC. Its translation is CSAEGEATYEQYF.

CDR3 DNA sequence: TGTGCCAGCTCACCTGGACTTAATACCGGGGAGCTGTTTTTT. Its protein is CASSPGLNTGELFF. The chain links TRBV18 to TRBJ2-2, with D maybe TRBD2 (5 bases). The germline CDR1 and CDR2 sequences are KGHSH and LQKENI. The CDR3 contains 14 residues. V gave up 3 bases and J gave up 5 bases, with 10 bases separating them.

This rearrangement joins TRBV15 to TRBJ2-7; D unclear. Between the trimmed V and J ends, which lost 0 bases and 7 bases, there was a span of 16 bases. Germline V gene lookup returns CDR1 LNHNV and CDR2 YYDKDF (reference sequence). The CDR3 contains 15 residues. This CDR3 is CATSRDSTATWEQYF. In nucleotides, the CDR3 is TGTGCCACCAGCAGAGATTCGACCGCTACGTGGGAGCAGTACTTC.

J is TRBJ1-1 and V is TRBV28, with D possibly matching TRBD1 (6 bases). Per germline, CDR1 MDHEN and CDR2 SYDVKM. Trimming cost V 6 bases and J 8 bases, with 10 bases left between them. There are 11 residues in the CDR3. The chain's CDR3 is CASRADREAFF. For the CDR3, the DNA is TGTGCCAGCAGGGCTGACAGGGAAGCTTTCTTT. The full variable domain, in which reference TRBV28 and TRBJ1-1 provide the parts outside the CDR3, is DVKVTQSSRYLVKRTGEKVFLECVQDMDHENMFWYRQDPGLGLRLIYFSYDVKMKEKGDIPEGYSVSREKKERFSLILESASTNQTSMYLCASRADREAFFGQGTRLTVV.

The V and J genes are TRBV5-1 and TRBJ2-5; no definite D call. Germline loops: CDR1 SGHRS, CDR2 YFSETQ. Deletions cut 1 base from V and 4 bases from J, with 8 bases between. The CDR3 has 13 amino acids. This CDR3 is CASSLYQRETQYF. CDR3 sequence (DNA): TGCGCCAGCAGCTTGTATCAGAGAGAGACCCAGTACTTC.

Remarks on this clonotype: This likely comes from a read error, as the CDR3 has no conserved phenylalanine or tryptophan at its end. The chain couples TRBV12-3 or TRBV12-4 to TRBJ1-1; D not resolved. V was clipped by 3 bases and J by 5 bases, with 16 bases between them. CDR3 length equals 15 residues. The CDR3 loop reads CASSFLGGVSTEAFL. The CDR3 DNA sequence: TGTGCCAGCAGTTTCTTAGGCGGGGTTAGTACTGAAGCTTTCCTT.

V is TRBV20-1 and J is TRBJ1-6, with 7 positions matching TRBD1. This CDR3 region has 16 residues. With 0 bases clipped from V and 10 bases from J, the junction kept 12 bases outside the gene matches. Germline CDR1 is DFQATT and CDR2 is SNEGSKA (reference sequence). CDR3 DNA: TGCAGTGCTAGAGAGGGCGGAAGTCAGGGGGGGTCACCCCTCCACTTT. Amino acid sequence: CSAREGGSQGGSPLHF.

This clonotype was picked up a small number of times. A read error is likely, as this CDR3 ends without the conserved phenylalanine or tryptophan. J is TRBJ1-1 and V is TRBV7-6; D unresolved. The CDR3 spans 13 residues. The germline V gene encodes CDR1 SGHVS and CDR2 FNYEAQ. The V end was cut by 5 bases, the J end by 0 bases, with 7 bases between. Here the CDR3 reads CASSPLMNTEAFS. CDR3 DNA sequence: TGTGCCAGCAGCCCCCTGATGAACACTGAAGCTTTCTCT.

The genes are TRBV12-3 or TRBV12-4 and TRBJ2-3; D call uncertain. V gave up 3 bases and J gave up 8 bases, with 3 bases separating them. The CDR3 runs to 10 residues. CDR3 sequence (DNA): TGTGCCAGCAGTTTGGGTACGCAGTATTTT. The encoded protein is CASSLGTQYF.

The chain combines TRBV15 with TRBJ2-2; the match to TRBD1 covers 10 bases. Germline V gene data show CDR1 as LNHNV and CDR2 as YYDKDF (reference sequence). V shed 5 bases and J 7 bases; nucleotides not matched to a gene: 4. CDR3 length: 14 amino acids. The DNA for the CDR3 is TGTGCCACCAGCCGGGACAGGGGTATCGGGGAGCTGTTTTTT. Translated: CATSRDRGIGELFF. The full variable domain, with the rest looked up from reference TRBV15 and TRBJ2-2, is DAMVIQNPRYQVTQFGKPVTLSCSQTLNHNVMYWYQQKSSQAPKLLFHYYDKDFNNEADTPDNFQSRRPNTSFCFLDIRSPGLGDTAMYLCATSRDRGIGELFFGEGSRLTVL.

V and J are TRBV29-1 and TRBJ2-7; TRBD1 or TRBD2 may be the D gene (5 bases each). This CDR3 has 15 amino acids. V was trimmed by 3 bases and J by 0 bases, leaving 15 bases between them. CDR1 SQVTM and CDR2 ANQGSEA come from the germline V gene. The CDR3 DNA reads TGCAGCGTTGAGGTGACAGCAACTAGCTCCTACGAGCAGTACTTC. Translation: CSVEVTATSSYEQYF.

In its sample, this clonotype was seen a few times. This chain links TRBV12-3 or TRBV12-4 with TRBJ1-2; D gene ambiguous. V was shortened by 4 bases and J by 8 bases, with 11 bases between the two germline ends. The CDR3 consists of 12 residues. The DNA of the CDR3 is TGTGCCAGCAGTTCAGCCCGAGGAGGCTACACCTTC. It yields the protein CASSSARGGYTF.

This clonotype was seen once. This chain joins TRBV5-1 and TRBJ1-6, with a possible D match to TRBD1 (5 bases). The CDR3 loop spans 17 amino acids. Germline assignment: CDR1 SGHRS and CDR2 YFSETQ. Trimming took off 0 bases at V and 4 bases at J, with 14 bases between the two ends. The CDR3 spells CASSLGHPGMYNSPLHF. The CDR3 DNA follows: TGCGCCAGCAGCTTGGGGCATCCAGGGATGTATAATTCACCCCTCCACTTT.